One TCR beta chain is described in this entry. Its antigen remains unidentified. This sample stems from a study of cytomegalovirus exposure and HLA in healthy donors. Primers for the PCR totalled 60 Vbeta and 13 Jbeta. Clones were read by immunoSEQ multiplex PCR, and TCRdb kept only the in-frame ones, dropping some. The sample carries around 61,000 clones, around 89% recorded once. Whole-study findings and limits: Cytomegalovirus association was assigned to some 160 TCR beta chains. The study had only CMV serostatus as immune exposure information.

Healthy bone marrow donors formed the donor group. The sample comprised PBMCs. The sequence was collected from a man between 25 and 39 years old in good health and CMV-seropositive.

In DNA, the CDR3 is TGTGCCAGCTCACCTACAGGGAGCTCCTACAATGAGCAGTTCTTC. Translating gives CASSPTGSSYNEQFF. This chain links TRBV18 with TRBJ2-1; TRBD1 might be the D (6 bases). From germline, CDR1 is KGHSH and CDR2 LQKENI. This CDR3 comprises 15 residues. Trimming cost V 3 bases and J 0 bases, with 9 bases left between them.